The 6 T cell receptor beta chains below come from one sample, sequenced in a study of blood T cells in healthy people across ages. Next came a second PCR, run for about 7 to 12 cycles, which used a sample-barcoded 5' primer along with a J-beta primer mix. MiXCR, applied by TCRdb to the 5' RACE reads, yields one record per CDR3 protein. Of about 1.1 million distinct CDR3 sequences listed, around two fifths are singletons. Sequencing used blood. The source is a man between 18 and 35 years old in good health.

This clonotype was counted between two and nine times. The chain recombines TRBV19 with TRBJ2-3; D may match TRBD1 or TRBD2 (5 bases each). Germline-derived CDR1 and CDR2 are LNHDA and SQIVND (reference sequence). Trimming cost V 4 bases and J 1 base, with 15 bases left between them. The CDR3 consists of 16 residues. The CDR3 DNA follows: TGTGCCAGTAGTACCTCACGGGACCTACGCACAGATACGCAGTATTTT. Translating it yields CASSTSRDLRTDTQYF.

This chain links TRBV12-3 or TRBV12-4 with TRBJ1-1, with unresolved D. Trimming removed 10 bases at V and 1 base at J, with 13 bases between. The CDR3 is made up of 13 amino acids. CDR3 sequence: CATRRLENTEAFF. The CDR3 DNA sequence: TGTGCCACCAGGCGGTTAGAGAACACTGAAGCTTTCTTT.

This clonotype occurred a few times. This chain connects TRBV4-2 to TRBJ1-2; D remains unclear. CDR3 length: 16 amino acids. CDR1 and CDR2 from the germline V gene are LGHNA and YNFKEQ. V lost 3 bases and J lost 4, with 18 bases in between. CDR3 in amino acids: CASSQDLTDRRYGYTF. The CDR3 bases are TGTGCCAGCAGCCAGGATCTCACAGACCGTCGCTATGGCTACACCTTC.

This chain uses TRBV2 with TRBJ2-5; possibly TRBD2 for D (6 bases). V was pared by 7 bases and J by 0 bases, with 9 bases between. CDR1 SNHLY and CDR2 FYNNEI come from the germline V gene. CDR3 size: 13 residues. DNA of the CDR3: TGTGCCAGCATGCGGGACTACCAAGAGACCCAGTACTTC. Translated: CASMRDYQETQYF.

This sequence joins TRBV7-2 and TRBJ2-4; no clear D. The J call may not be correct, given that the DNA end is closer to TRBJ2-5. The germline CDR1 and CDR2 sequences are SGHTA and FQGNSA. The CDR3 has 15 amino acids. CDR3 DNA: TGTGCCAGCAGCCGCGGATGGACGGCTCAAGAGACCCAGTACTTC. Its protein product is CASSRGWTAQETQYF.

This clonotype was seen a handful of times. V is TRBV5-6 and J is TRBJ2-1, with D perhaps matching TRBD2 (5 bases). The J call may be incorrect, as the DNA end agrees better with TRBJ2-7. This CDR3 has 16 residues. From germline, CDR1 is SGHDT and CDR2 YYEEEE. CDR3 amino acids: CASSLVRGSSYNEQYF. As DNA, the CDR3 is TGTGCCAGCAGCTTGGTAAGAGGGAGCTCCTACAATGAGCAGTACTTC.